The 21 T cell receptor beta chains below all came from one sample that was sequenced in a study of blood T cell repertoires in COVID-19. Profiled with immunoSEQ multiplex PCR; TCRdb holds only in-frame clones, not every one. The sample includes 110,000 or so clones, 81% of them seen just once. The sequenced sample was peripheral blood. These receptors came from a man aged 45-60 years with acute or convalescent COVID-19.

Here the CDR3 DNA reads TGTGCCACCAGCAGATTGACAGGAATAAACTATGGCTACACCTTC. Its translation: CATSRLTGINYGYTF. V usage is TRBV15 and J usage is TRBJ1-2, with a possible D match to TRBD1 (6 bases). The CDR3 consists of 15 residues. Germline CDR1 reads LNHNV; CDR2 reads YYDKDF (reference sequence). Trimming took 2 bases from V and 2 from J, leaving 12 bases between them.

The chain has TRBV6-5 and TRBJ1-5; D not certain. Germline lookup yields CDR1 MNHEY and CDR2 SVGAGI. V was trimmed by 0 bases and J by 2 bases, leaving 5 bases between them. This CDR3 contains 14 residues. The CDR3: CASSYSSGNQPQHF. CDR3 nucleotide sequence: TGTGCCAGCAGTTACTCGTCCGGCAATCAGCCCCAGCATTTT.

A few counts support this clone. The chain links TRBV6-5 to TRBJ1-2; TRBD1 agrees at 7 bases. J was trimmed by 7 bases and V by 2 bases; bases with no gene match: 7. Germline assignment: CDR1 MNHEY and CDR2 SVGAGI. The CDR3 contains 14 residues. DNA for the CDR3: TGTGCCAGCAGTTACGAGGTTACAGGGGTTGGCTACACCTTC. It codes for CASSYEVTGVGYTF.

CDR3 DNA: TGTGCCAGCAGTGGAAGACTAGCGGGCGGGAGAGATACGCAGTATTTT. Translation: CASSGRLAGGRDTQYF. The J gene is TRBJ2-3, the V gene TRBV2, with 10 bases matching TRBD2. CDR3 size: 16 residues. The ends lost 4 bases at V and 5 bases at J; junction bases unmatched: 9. In germline, CDR1 is SNHLY, CDR2 FYNNEI.

V usage is TRBV27 and J usage is TRBJ2-2, with 15 bases lining up with TRBD2. CDR3 length equals 19 residues. Per the germline V gene, CDR1 is MNHEY and CDR2 is SMNVEV (reference sequence). The ends lost 5 bases at V and 2 bases at J; junction bases unmatched: 9. This CDR3 is CASSKPGLAGGTNTGELFF. CDR3 sequence (DNA): TGTGCCAGCAGTAAACCGGGACTAGCGGGGGGTACAAACACCGGGGAGCTGTTTTTT.

The chain is built from TRBV15 and TRBJ1-4; D is unresolved. V lost 0 bases and J 6 bases, leaving 11 bases between the germline ends. This CDR3 is built from 15 residues. Germline assignment: CDR1 LNHNV and CDR2 YYDKDF (reference sequence). The CDR3 nucleotides read TGTGCCACCAGCAGAGATCAGCGGGCGGATGAAAAACTGTTTTTT. Encoded protein: CATSRDQRADEKLFF.

The chain is built from TRBV2 and TRBJ2-1; TRBD1 agrees at 7 bases. Germline V lookup: CDR1 SNHLY, CDR2 FYNNEI. The V segment lost 6 bases and the J segment 0 bases; nucleotides outside the gene matches: 2. The CDR3 consists of 14 residues. CDR3 in amino acids: CASRTGSSYNEQFF. The CDR3 DNA is TGTGCCAGCAGGACAGGGTCCTCCTACAATGAGCAGTTCTTC.

The rearrangement uses TRBV7-9 and TRBJ2-1; tentative D call: TRBD1 (6 bases). Germline CDR1 and CDR2: SEHNR and FQNEAQ (reference sequence). This CDR3 is built from 11 residues. Trimming left V 7 bases short and J 10 bases short, with 11 bases between. The CDR3 DNA is TGTGCCAGCACCTCCGGGACAGAGCAGTTCTTC. It encodes CASTSGTEQFF.

The chain links TRBV5-1 to TRBJ1-1; D gene uncertain. In germline, CDR1 is SGHRS, CDR2 YFSETQ. The ends were cut back, 2 bases at V and 4 bases at J, with 12 bases in the middle. The CDR3 has 14 amino acids. For the CDR3, the DNA is TGCGCCAGCAGCTTTCGGGGAATGGGCACTGAAGCTTTCTTT. This sequence encodes CASSFRGMGTEAFF. The variable domain in full, with the rest retrieved from reference TRBV5-1 and TRBJ1-1, is KAGVTQTPRYLIKTRGQQVTLSCSPISGHRSVSWYQQTPGQGLQFLFEYFSETQRNKGNFPGRFSGRQFSNSRSEMNVSTLELGDSALYLCASSFRGMGTEAFFGQGTRLTVV.

This chain joins TRBV5-8 and TRBJ1-1; 7 nucleotides line up with TRBD1. This CDR3 region has 11 residues. V trimming: 0 bases; J trimming: 13 bases; junction bases outside the gene matches: 3. Germline CDR1 reads SGHTS; CDR2 reads YDEGEE. The CDR3 protein is CASSLGQGGFF. CDR3 sequence (DNA): TGTGCCAGCAGCTTGGGTCAGGGGGGTTTCTTT.

V usage is TRBV12-3 or TRBV12-4 and J usage is TRBJ2-5; D is possibly TRBD1 (8 bases). V lost 5 bases to trimming and J lost 5 bases, with 12 bases between them. The CDR3 is made up of 13 amino acids. CDR3 amino acids: CASSQQGGETQYF. CDR3 DNA: TGTGCCAGCAGTCAACAGGGGGGGGAGACCCAGTACTTC.

This clone came up a few times. V usage is TRBV25-1 and J usage is TRBJ1-1; D not resolved. V lost 6 bases and J lost 1, with 9 bases in between. Germline V gene data show CDR1 as MGHDK and CDR2 as SYGVNS. This CDR3 spans 13 amino acids. CDR3 region: CASSLSGNTEAFF. The CDR3 DNA reads as TGTGCCAGCAGCCTCTCGGGGAACACTGAAGCTTTCTTT.

The J gene is TRBJ1-2, the V gene TRBV11-2; 12 nucleotides align to TRBD1. With V trimmed by 5 bases and J by 4 bases, 14 bases remained unmatched. The germline V gene encodes CDR1 SGHAT and CDR2 FQNNGV. This CDR3 comprises 18 residues. The CDR3 nucleotides are TGTGCCAGCAGCCTACTGGGGACAGGGGGCCCCACTGGCTATGGCTACACCTTC. This sequence encodes CASSLLGTGGPTGYGYTF.

The rearrangement links TRBV15 to TRBJ2-1; D uncertain. Germline assignment: CDR1 LNHNV and CDR2 YYDKDF (reference sequence). There are 13 residues in the CDR3. Trimming removed 0 bases at V and 4 bases at J, with 4 bases between. This chain's CDR3 is CATSRDQYNEQFF. CDR3 coding DNA: TGTGCCACCAGCAGAGATCAGTACAATGAGCAGTTCTTC.

The CDR3 nucleotides are TGTGCCACCTCGGACACTACTAACTATGGCTACACCTTC. It is translated as CATSDTTNYGYTF. The V gene is TRBV5-6, the J gene TRBJ1-2, with D tentatively TRBD1 (5 bases). CDR3 length equals 13 residues. Trimming left V 9 bases short and J 0 bases short, with 12 bases between. The germline V gene encodes CDR1 SGHDT and CDR2 YYEEEE.

The chain has TRBV19 and TRBJ1-6; perhaps TRBD1 as D (5 bases). The V end lost 5 bases, the J end lost 15 bases, and 14 bases lay between the germline ends. This CDR3 is 12 amino acids long. The germline V gene encodes CDR1 LNHDA and CDR2 SQIVND (reference sequence). CDR3 DNA: TGTGCCAGTAGTCCTCCCTCCGGGGGCCTCCACTTT. Translated, it gives CASSPPSGGLHF.

The chain is built from TRBV6-5 and TRBJ1-2; 8 bases agree with TRBD1. The CDR3 runs to 14 residues. Per the germline V gene, CDR1 is MNHEY and CDR2 is SVGAGI. The J segment lost 7 bases and the V segment lost 2 bases, leaving 6 bases of the junction unmatched. In nucleotides, the CDR3 is TGTGCCAGCAGTTACGTAGCAGGGGGCCGTGGCTACACCTTC. This gives the protein CASSYVAGGRGYTF.

The rearrangement links TRBV5-1 to TRBJ2-7; TRBD1 matches 12 bases. J lost 1 base, V lost 0 bases, and 5 bases had no gene match. Germline V CDR1 and CDR2: SGHRS, YFSETQ. CDR3 length equals 17 residues. The CDR3 region has the DNA TGCGCCAGCAGCTTGGCAGGGACAGGGGGCAGGTCCTACGAGCAGTACTTC. Its protein product is CASSLAGTGGRSYEQYF.

V gene TRBV7-9 combines with J gene TRBJ1-1; D possibly corresponds to TRBD1 (6 bases). This CDR3 comprises 15 residues. Germline V gives CDR1 SEHNR, CDR2 FQNEAQ (reference sequence). Deletions cut 5 bases from V and 6 bases from J, with 19 bases between. CDR3 loop: CASSPLNRGSPEAFF. Here the CDR3 DNA reads TGTGCCAGCAGCCCCCTGAATAGGGGGTCCCCTGAAGCTTTCTTT.

This clone appeared a single time. The chain recombines TRBV19 with TRBJ2-3; 9 positions agree with TRBD2. Germline V gives CDR1 LNHDA, CDR2 SQIVND (reference sequence). The V gene end was trimmed by 4 bases and the J gene end by 3 bases; junction bases not matched to a gene: 8. CDR3 length: 16 residues. The CDR3 nucleotides read TGTGCCAGTAGTACGCCGAGGCGGGGGGGAACAGATACGCAGTATTTT. This codes for CASSTPRRGGTDTQYF.

The rearrangement joins TRBV29-1 to TRBJ1-1; 8 bases are shared with TRBD1. CDR1 is SQVTM, CDR2 ANQGSEA, per germline. The CDR3 spans 16 residues. V lost 0 bases to trimming and J lost 1 base; unmatched junction nucleotides: 7. CDR3 in DNA: TGCAGCGTTGAAGATCGGGGGACAGGTCGGAACACTGAAGCTTTCTTT. Its protein product is CSVEDRGTGRNTEAFF.